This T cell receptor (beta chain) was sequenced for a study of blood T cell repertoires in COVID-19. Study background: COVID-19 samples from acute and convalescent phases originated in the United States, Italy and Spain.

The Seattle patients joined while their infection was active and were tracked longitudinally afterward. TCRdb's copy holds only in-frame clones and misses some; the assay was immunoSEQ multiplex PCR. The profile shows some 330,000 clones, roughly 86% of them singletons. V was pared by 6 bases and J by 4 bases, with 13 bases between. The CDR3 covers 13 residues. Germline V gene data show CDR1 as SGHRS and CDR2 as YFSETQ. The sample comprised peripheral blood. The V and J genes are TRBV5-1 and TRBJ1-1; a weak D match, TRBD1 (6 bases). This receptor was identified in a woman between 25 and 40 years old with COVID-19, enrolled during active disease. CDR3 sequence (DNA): TGCGCCAGCAAAACAGGGTCAGGCACTGAAGCTTTCTTT. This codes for CASKTGSGTEAFF.